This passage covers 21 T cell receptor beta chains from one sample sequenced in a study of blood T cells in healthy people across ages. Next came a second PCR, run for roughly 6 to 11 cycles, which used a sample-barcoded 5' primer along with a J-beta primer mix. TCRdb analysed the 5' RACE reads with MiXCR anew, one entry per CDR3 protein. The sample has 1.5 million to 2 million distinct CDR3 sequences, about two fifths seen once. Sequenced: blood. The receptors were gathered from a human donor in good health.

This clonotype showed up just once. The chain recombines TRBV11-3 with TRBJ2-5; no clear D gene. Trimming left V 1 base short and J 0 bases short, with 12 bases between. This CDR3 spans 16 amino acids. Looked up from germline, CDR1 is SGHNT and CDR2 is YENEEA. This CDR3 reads CASSLVALLYQETQYF. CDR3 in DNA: TGTGCCAGCAGCTTAGTTGCCTTACTATACCAAGAGACCCAGTACTTC.

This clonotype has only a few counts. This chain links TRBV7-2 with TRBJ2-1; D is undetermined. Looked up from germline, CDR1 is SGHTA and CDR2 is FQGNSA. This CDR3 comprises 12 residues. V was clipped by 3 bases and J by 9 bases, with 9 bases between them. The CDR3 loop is CASSFNSREQFF. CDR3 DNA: TGTGCCAGCAGCTTCAATTCCCGTGAGCAGTTCTTC.

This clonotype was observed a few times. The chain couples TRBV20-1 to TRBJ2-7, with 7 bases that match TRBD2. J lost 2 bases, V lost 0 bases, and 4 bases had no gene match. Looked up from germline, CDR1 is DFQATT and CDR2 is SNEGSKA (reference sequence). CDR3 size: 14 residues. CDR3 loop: CSAREGGVTYEQYF. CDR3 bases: TGCAGTGCTAGAGAGGGGGGGGTGACCTACGAGCAGTACTTC.

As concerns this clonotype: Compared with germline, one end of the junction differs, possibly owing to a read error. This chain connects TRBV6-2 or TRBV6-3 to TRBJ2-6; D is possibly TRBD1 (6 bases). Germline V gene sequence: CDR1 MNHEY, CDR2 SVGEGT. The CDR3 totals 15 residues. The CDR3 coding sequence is TGTGCCACCCGGGACACCCTGTCTGGGGCCAACGCCCTGACTTTC. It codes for CATRDTLSGANALTF.

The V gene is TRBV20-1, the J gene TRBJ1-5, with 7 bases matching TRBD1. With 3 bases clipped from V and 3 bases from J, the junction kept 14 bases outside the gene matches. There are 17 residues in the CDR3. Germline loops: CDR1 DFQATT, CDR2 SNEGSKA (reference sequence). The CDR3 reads CSASEDRVRTYNQPQHF. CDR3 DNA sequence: TGCAGTGCTAGTGAAGACAGGGTCCGCACTTACAATCAGCCCCAGCATTTT.

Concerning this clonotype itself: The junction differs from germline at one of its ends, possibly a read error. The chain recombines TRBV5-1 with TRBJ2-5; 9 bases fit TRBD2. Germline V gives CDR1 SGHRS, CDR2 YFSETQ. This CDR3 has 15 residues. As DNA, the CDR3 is TGTGCCAGCAGCTTTAGCGGGGGTTCCCAAGAGACCCAGTACTTC. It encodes CASSFSGGSQETQYF.

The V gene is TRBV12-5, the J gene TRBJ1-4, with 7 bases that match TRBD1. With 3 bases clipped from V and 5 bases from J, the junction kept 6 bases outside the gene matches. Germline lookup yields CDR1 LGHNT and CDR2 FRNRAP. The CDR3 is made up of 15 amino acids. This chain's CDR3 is CASGFSDRANEKLFF. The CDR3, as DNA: TGTGCTAGTGGTTTTTCTGACAGGGCGAATGAAAAACTGTTTTTT.

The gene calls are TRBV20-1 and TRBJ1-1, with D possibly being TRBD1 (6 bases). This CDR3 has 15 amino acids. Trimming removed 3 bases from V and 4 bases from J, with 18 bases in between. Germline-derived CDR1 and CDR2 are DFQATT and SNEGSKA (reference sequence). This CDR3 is CSASRGVRIGTEAFF. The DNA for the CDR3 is TGCAGTGCTAGCAGGGGCGTTAGAATCGGCACTGAAGCTTTCTTT.

The CDR3 DNA is TGTGCCAGCAAAACGGAGAGCTCCTACGAGCAGTACTTC. It encodes CASKTESSYEQYF. The chain uses TRBV27 and TRBJ2-7, with D uncertain. The CDR3 length is 13 residues. Germline CDR1 and CDR2: MNHEY and SMNVEV (reference sequence). V lost 7 bases and J 0 bases, leaving 10 bases between the germline ends.

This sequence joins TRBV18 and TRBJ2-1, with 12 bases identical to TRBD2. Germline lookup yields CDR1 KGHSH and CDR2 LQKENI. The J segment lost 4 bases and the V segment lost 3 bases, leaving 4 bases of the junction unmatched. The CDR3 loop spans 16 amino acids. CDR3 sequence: CASSPILAGGYNEQFF. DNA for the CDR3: TGTGCCAGCTCACCGATACTAGCGGGGGGATACAATGAGCAGTTCTTC.

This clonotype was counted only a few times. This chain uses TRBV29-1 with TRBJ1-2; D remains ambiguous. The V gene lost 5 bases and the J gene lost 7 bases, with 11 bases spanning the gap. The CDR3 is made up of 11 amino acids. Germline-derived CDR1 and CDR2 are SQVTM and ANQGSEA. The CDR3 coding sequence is TGCAGCGTTTTTCACCAGATTGGCTACACCTTC. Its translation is CSVFHQIGYTF.

CDR3 amino acids: CASSYAPNQPQHF. The CDR3 DNA sequence: TGTGCCAGCAGCTATGCCCCCAATCAGCCCCAGCATTTT. The chain links TRBV28 to TRBJ1-5, with D uncertain. This CDR3 has 13 residues. Trimming took 6 bases from V and 3 from J, leaving 9 bases between them. The germline gives CDR1 MDHEN, CDR2 SYDVKM.

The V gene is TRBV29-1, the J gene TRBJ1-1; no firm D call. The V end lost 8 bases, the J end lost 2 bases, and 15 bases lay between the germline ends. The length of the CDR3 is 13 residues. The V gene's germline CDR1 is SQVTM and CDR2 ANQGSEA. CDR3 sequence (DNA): TGCAGCCCCAGTCGTCAGCTCAACACTGAAGCTTTCTTT. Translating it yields CSPSRQLNTEAFF.

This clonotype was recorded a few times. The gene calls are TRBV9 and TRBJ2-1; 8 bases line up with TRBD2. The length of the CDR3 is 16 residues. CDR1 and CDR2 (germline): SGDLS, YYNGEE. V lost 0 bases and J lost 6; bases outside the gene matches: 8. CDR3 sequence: CASSVAWAGGPNEQFF. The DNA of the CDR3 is TGTGCCAGCAGCGTAGCTTGGGCGGGGGGCCCCAATGAGCAGTTCTTC.

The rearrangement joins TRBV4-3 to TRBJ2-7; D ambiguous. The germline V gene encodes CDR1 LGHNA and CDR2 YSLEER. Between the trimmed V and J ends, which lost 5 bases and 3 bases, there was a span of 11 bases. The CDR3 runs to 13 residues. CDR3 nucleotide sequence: TGCGCCAGCAGCGCAGGTTCGGGCTACGAGCAGTACTTC. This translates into CASSAGSGYEQYF.

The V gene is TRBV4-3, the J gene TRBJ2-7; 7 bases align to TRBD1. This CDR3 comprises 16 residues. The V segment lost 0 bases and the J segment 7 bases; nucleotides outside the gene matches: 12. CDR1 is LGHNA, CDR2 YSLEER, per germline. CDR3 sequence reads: CASSQDLRGLVREQYF. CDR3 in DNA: TGCGCCAGCAGCCAAGATCTTAGGGGGCTGGTGCGGGAGCAGTACTTC.

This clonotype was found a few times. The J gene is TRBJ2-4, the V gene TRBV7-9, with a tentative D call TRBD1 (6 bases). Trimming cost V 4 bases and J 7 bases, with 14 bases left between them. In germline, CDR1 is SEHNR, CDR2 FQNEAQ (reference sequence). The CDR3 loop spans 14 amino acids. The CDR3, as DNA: TGTGCCAGCAGCTCTGACAGGAGGTCCAACATTCAGTACTTC. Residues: CASSSDRRSNIQYF. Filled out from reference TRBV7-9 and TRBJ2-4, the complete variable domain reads DTGVSQNPRHKITKRGQNVTFRCDPISEHNRLYWYRQTLGQGPEFLTYFQNEAQLEKSRLLSDRFSAERPKGSFSTLEIQRTEQGDSAMYLCASSSDRRSNIQYFGAGTRLSVL.

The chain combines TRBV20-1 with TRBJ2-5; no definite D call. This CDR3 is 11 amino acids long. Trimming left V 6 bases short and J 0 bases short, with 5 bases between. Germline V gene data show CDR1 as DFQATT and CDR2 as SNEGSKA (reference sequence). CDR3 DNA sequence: TGCAGTGCCGACCACCAAGAGACCCAGTACTTC. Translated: CSADHQETQYF.

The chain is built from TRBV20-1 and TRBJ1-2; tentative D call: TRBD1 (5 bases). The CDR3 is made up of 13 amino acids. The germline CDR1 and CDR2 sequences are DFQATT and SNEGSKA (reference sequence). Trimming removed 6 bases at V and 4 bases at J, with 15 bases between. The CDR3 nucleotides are TGCAGTGCCCTCGACAGCCTCTCCTATGGCTACACCTTC. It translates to CSALDSLSYGYTF.

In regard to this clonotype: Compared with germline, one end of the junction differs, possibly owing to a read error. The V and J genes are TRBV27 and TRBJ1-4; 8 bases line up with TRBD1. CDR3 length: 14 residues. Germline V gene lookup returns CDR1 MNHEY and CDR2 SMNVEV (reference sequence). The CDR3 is CASSQRQGNEKRFF. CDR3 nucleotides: TGTGCCAGCAGCCAAAGACAGGGGAATGAAAAACGGTTTTTT.

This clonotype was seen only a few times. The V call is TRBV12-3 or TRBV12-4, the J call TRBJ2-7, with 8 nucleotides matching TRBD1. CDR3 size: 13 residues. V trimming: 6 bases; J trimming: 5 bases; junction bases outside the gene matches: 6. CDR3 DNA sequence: TGTGCCAGCAGAAACAGGGGGTTTAACGAGCAGTACTTC. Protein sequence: CASRNRGFNEQYF.